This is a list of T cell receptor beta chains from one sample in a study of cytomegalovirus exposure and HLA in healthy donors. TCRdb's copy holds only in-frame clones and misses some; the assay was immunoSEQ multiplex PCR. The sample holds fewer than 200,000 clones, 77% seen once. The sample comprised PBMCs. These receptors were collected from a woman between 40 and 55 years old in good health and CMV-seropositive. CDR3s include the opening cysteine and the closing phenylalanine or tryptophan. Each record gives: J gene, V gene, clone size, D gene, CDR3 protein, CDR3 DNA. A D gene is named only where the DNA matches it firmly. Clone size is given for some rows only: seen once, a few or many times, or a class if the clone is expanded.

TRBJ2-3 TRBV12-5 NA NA CASGLRVGAHADTQYF TGTGCTAGTGGTTTGAGGGTTGGGGCACACGCAGATACGCAGTATTTT
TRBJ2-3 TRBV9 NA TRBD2 CASSKGLAGGGTDTQYF TGTGCCAGCAGCAAGGGACTAGCGGGGGGTGGAACAGATACGCAGTATTTT
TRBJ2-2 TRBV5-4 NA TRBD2 CASTPQAGAPLYTGELFF TGTGCCAGCACCCCCCAGGCGGGAGCACCCCTATACACCGGGGAGCTGTTTTTT
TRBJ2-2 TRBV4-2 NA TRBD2 CASSQGLAGVSGGELFF TGTGCCAGCAGCCAAGGACTAGCGGGGGTGTCCGGCGGGGAGCTGTTTTTT
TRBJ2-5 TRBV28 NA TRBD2 CASSLRRGAGVETQYF TGTGCCAGCAGTTTAAGGCGGGGGGCCGGGGTGGAGACCCAGTACTTC
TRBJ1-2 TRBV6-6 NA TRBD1 CASSSSGGNSYGYTF TGTGCCAGCAGTTCCTCAGGGGGCAATTCCTATGGCTACACCTTC
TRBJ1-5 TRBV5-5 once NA CASRPGGADNQPQHF TGTGCCAGCAGGCCCGGGGGGGCCGACAATCAGCCCCAGCATTTT
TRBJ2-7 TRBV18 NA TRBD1 CASSPYAGTGGSYEQYF TGTGCCAGCTCACCTTACGCCGGGACAGGGGGCTCCTACGAGCAGTACTTC
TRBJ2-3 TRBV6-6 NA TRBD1 CASSPTGEGTDTQYF TGTGCCAGCAGCCCGACAGGGGAGGGCACAGATACGCAGTATTTT
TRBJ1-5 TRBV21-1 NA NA CAINLAQHF TGTGCTATTAACTTGGCCCAGCATTTT
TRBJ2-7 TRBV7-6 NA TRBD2 CASSFGGEGYEQYF TGTGCCAGCAGCTTTGGCGGGGAGGGCTACGAGCAGTACTTC
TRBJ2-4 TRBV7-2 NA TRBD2 CASSLVRSSGRNIQYF TGTGCCAGCAGCTTAGTGCGGTCTAGCGGGAGAAACATTCAGTACTTC
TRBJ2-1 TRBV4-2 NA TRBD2 CASSQEESSGRRNEQFF TGTGCCAGCAGCCAAGAAGAATCTAGCGGGAGAAGAAATGAGCAGTTCTTC
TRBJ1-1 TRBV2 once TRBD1 CASTQYRGNTEAFF TGTGCCAGCACTCAATACAGGGGGAACACTGAAGCTTTCTTT
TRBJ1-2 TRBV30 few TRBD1 CAWSIGQAGYTF TGTGCCTGGAGTATTGGACAGGCCGGCTACACCTTC
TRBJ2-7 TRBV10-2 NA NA CATSPQGPYEQYF TGCGCCACCTCCCCCCAGGGGCCCTACGAGCAGTACTTC
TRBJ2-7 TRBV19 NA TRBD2 CASSIGSLAGAHEQYF TGTGCCAGTAGTATAGGATCACTAGCGGGAGCGCACGAGCAGTACTTC
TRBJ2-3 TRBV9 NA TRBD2 CASSISGGTDTQYF TGTGCCAGCAGCATTAGCGGGGGCACAGATACGCAGTATTTT
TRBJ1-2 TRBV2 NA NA CASTPGRGSRGYGYTF TGTGCCAGCACCCCGGGGCGGGGTTCTCGTGGCTATGGCTACACCTTC
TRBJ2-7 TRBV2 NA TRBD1 CASILRGQGTDEQYF TGTGCCAGCATCCTTCGTGGACAGGGGACGGACGAGCAGTACTTC
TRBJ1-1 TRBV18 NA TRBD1 CASSRGQGAIAEAFF TGTGCCAGCTCCCGGGGACAGGGAGCGATCGCTGAAGCTTTCTTT
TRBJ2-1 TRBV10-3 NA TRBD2 CAISDMSAGLLAGGEQFF TGTGCCATCAGTGATATGTCAGCGGGCCTACTAGCGGGAGGTGAGCAGTTCTTC
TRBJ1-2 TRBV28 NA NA CAGGGRGREDGYTF TGTGCAGGGGGAGGGAGGGGACGGGAAGATGGCTACACCTTC
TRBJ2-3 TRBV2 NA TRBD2 CASRPPGSGDDTQYF TGTGCCAGCAGGCCTCCGGGGAGCGGGGACGATACGCAGTATTTT
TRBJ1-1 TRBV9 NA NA CASSVTGGVTEAFF TGTGCCAGCAGCGTAACAGGAGGGGTCACTGAAGCTTTCTTT
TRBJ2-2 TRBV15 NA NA CATSRDPGGSTGELFF TGTGCCACCAGCAGAGACCCAGGTGGGAGCACCGGGGAGCTGTTTTTT
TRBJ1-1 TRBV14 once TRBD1 CASSRLTGVPNTEAFF TGTGCCAGCAGCCGATTAACAGGGGTCCCAAACACTGAAGCTTTCTTT
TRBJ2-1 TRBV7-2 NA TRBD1 CASSLWDSSYNEQFF TGTGCCAGCAGCTTATGGGACAGCTCCTACAATGAGCAGTTCTTC
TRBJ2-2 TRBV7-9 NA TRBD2 CASSSQSLAGTGELFF TGTGCCAGCAGCTCACAAAGTCTAGCGGGCACCGGGGAGCTGTTTTTT
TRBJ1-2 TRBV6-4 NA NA CASSAPTQTYGYTF TGTGCCAGCAGTGCTCCCACACAGACCTATGGCTACACCTTC
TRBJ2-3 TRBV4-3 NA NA CASSQEGIGTGTQYF TGCGCCAGCAGCCAAGAGGGGATCGGCACAGGTACGCAGTATTTT
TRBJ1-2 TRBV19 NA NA CASSSFGGSSTYGYTF TGTGCCAGTAGCAGCTTCGGAGGCAGCAGTACCTATGGCTACACCTTC
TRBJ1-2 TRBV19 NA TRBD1 CASSKGDDRDLYGYTF TGTGCCAGTAGTAAAGGGGATGACAGGGATCTCTATGGCTACACCTTC
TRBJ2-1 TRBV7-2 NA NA CASSLRGGDEQFF TGTGCCAGCAGCTTAAGAGGTGGAGATGAGCAGTTCTTC
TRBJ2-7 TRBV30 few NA CAWGGSGEQYF TGTGCCTGGGGGGGGAGCGGCGAGCAGTACTTC
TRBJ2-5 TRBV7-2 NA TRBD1 CASSFDRGSETQYF TGTGCCAGCAGCTTTGACAGGGGCTCAGAGACCCAGTACTTC